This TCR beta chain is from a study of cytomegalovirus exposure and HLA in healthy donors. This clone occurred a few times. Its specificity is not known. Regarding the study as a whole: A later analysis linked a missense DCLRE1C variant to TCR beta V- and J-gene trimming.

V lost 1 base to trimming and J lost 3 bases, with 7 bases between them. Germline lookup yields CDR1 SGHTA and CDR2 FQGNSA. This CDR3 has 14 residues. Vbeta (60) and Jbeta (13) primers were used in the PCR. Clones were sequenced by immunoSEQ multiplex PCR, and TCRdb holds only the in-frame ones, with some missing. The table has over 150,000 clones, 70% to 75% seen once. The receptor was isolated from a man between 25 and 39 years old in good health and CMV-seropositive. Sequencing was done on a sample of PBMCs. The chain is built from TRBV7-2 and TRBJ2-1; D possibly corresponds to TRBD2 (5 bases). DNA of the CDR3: TGTGCCAGCAGCTTAGGACTAAACTACAATGAGCAGTTCTTC. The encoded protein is CASSLGLNYNEQFF.